This T cell receptor beta chain was found in a study of cytomegalovirus exposure and HLA in healthy donors (dated by TCRdb to 2016 to 2017). Turning to the overall study: An earlier analysis of several hundred of the donors reported about 280 Gb of sequence data and around 120 million unique TCR beta sequences obtained from some 170 million T cells. High-throughput TCR immunosequencing, statistical association of individual TCRs with disease status, and machine learning were combined to predict cytomegalovirus infection status. An early release that covered some 630 HLA-typed donors contained approximately 300 gigabases of sequencing data and tens of millions of unique TCR sequences. The number of typed donors differed by locus: about 620-640 for A, B, C, DRB1 and DQB1; 500 to 550 for DQA1; 600 to 610 for DPA1; and roughly 470 for DPB1. Every repertoire in the discovery cohort had been generated on one and the same sequencing platform. A separate validation cohort of roughly 130 different subjects was used in addition to the 666-subject first cohort. A later analysis re-examined previously published TCR beta repertoires from around 670 donors and added high-resolution HLA genotyping to investigate patterns of TCR occurrence. Using immunosequencing, the study profiled T cell repertoires from 500 to 800 subjects and related those repertoires to cytomegalovirus serostatus. Among some 410 genotyped donors of the cohort, an average of around 240,000 unique TCR beta nucleotide sequences were sequenced per donor, roughly 18% of them non-productive. Rather than drawing on any new phenotypic data, the later analysis identified candidate immune exposures from TCR beta sequences and the way those sequences occurred across donors. A handful of DR-DQ haplotypes were handled as single units for association and clustering because linkage in the cohort was strong. The study was designed to test whether signatures of past pathogen exposure could be identified by cataloging public T cell receptors. Donor age, sex, ethnicity and CMV serostatus were compiled alongside the repertoire data. Genome-wide SNP genotypes for about 65% of the 666 donors were used in a later genetic analysis, which treated that subset as a discovery cohort. In an earlier analysis of around 540 of the donors, high-throughput TCR beta sequencing was used to judge whether each TCR beta V gene segment behaved as functional or pseudogenic. HLA typing covered class I and class II loci at four-digit resolution. The genetic ancestry cluster associated with self-reported Caucasian donors included approximately 85% of the 398 genotyped donors. Study-level results and caveats: A cluster of highly shared sequence variants was judged likely to be a technical artifact of the sequencing pipeline. The classifier was reported to diagnose cytomegalovirus status with high specificity and sensitivity in both the original cohort and the validation cohort. A later genetic analysis reported fewer N-insertions in productive TCRs among donors in an Asian-associated ancestry cluster than the roughly 720-donor mean. Because some donors lacked HLA typing at each locus, the association tests relied only on the typed subset. While some public TCRs were present in many individuals, most TCR sequences turned up only very rarely across donors. Sequencing depth was assumed to be roughly uniform across donors in the presence/absence analyses, though that assumption may not hold. Immune exposure information for the cohort was limited to CMV serostatus. In an earlier analysis of around 600 of the donors, most TCR beta V segments were observed in productive rearrangements about 87% or about 30% of the time, broadly matching IMGT annotations. In this cohort, only TCR beta chains were sequenced, and detectable features were limited by the absence of alpha or paired-chain data. Several of the top co-occurrence clusters appeared to be linked to parvovirus B19, influenza, CMV and Epstein-Barr virus, according to a later analysis. In a later analysis, HLA-associated TCR beta chains were found to be more clonally expanded and to have lower generation probabilities than equally common non-associated chains. A few of the identified cytomegalovirus-associated TCR beta chains were confirmed in vitro to be specific for cytomegalovirus antigens. A further reported finding was that TCR beta sequences accurately predicted the HLA-A and HLA-B alleles for most subjects in the first cohort. According to the authors, the approach could potentially be generalized to other disease states and immunological phenotypes. Because counts were too low, roughly 16 rarely observed V segments, including chromosome 9 orphons, were excluded from the earlier analysis of several hundred of the donors. When HLA alleles, especially DR and DQ, strongly co-occurred, attributing TCR associations to individual alleles was difficult. In a later analysis, some 17,000 TCR beta sequences were associated with specific HLA alleles at a false discovery rate of 0.05. A later analysis found that most CMV-associated TCR beta chains appeared HLA-restricted, with HLA associations seemingly driven largely by CMV exposure. Linkage disequilibrium might explain the correlated functional status among segregating V segments, but an unknown experimental factor could not be ruled out. An association between a missense DCLRE1C variant and V-gene and J-gene trimming of TCR beta chains was found in a later genetic analysis and replicated in an independent cohort. The 87-base-pair reads could not distinguish some IMGT-functional V segments, including TRBV6-2 and TRBV6-3, so those segments were excluded. A total of 150 to 200 TCR beta chains were listed by the study as associated with cytomegalovirus. In a later analysis, the rate of TCR association differed among HLA loci, with DRB1 alleles having the most associated TCRs and HLA-C alleles having the fewest.

The cysteine opens and the phenylalanine closes a CDR3 of 17 amino acids. Only the CDR3 portion is preserved as DNA: 51 bases, with reading frame beginning at the first base. The germline V gene supplies CDR1 MDHEN and CDR2 SYDVKM. The germline V end is reduced by 5 bases and the J end by 6 bases; junction bases left unmatched: 14. To prepare the library, the immunoSEQ multiplex PCR assay was applied. For the multiplex PCR, a mixture combining 60 forward primers for TCR Vbeta segments and 13 reverse primers for TCR Jbeta segments was used. The CDR3 region of rearranged TCR beta genes was amplified from genomic DNA with a multiplex PCR assay. The amplified TCR beta libraries were sequenced on the Illumina HiSeq System as 87-base-pair reads. Processing in the source paper ran as follows. Across the roughly 600 repertoires, a later analysis counted tens of millions of unique TCR beta chains, 9 million to 14 million of which were shared by at least two donors. A nearest-neighbor algorithm error-corrected the raw reads and collapsed the reads into unique sequences, merging closely related sequences to remove PCR and sequencing errors. V, D and J gene segments were assigned by aligning CDR3 sequences to IMGT reference sequences. For a sequence to be retained, a match of at least six nucleotides to both a V gene segment and a J gene segment was required. A rearrangement counted as productive if the CDR3 had no stop codons and remained in frame with V and J, and every other rearrangement counted as non-productive. Following IMGT convention, CDR3 was defined as the stretch from the second conserved V-encoded cysteine up to the conserved J-encoded phenylalanine. The earlier analysis of about 610 of the donors excluded any sequence lacking an unambiguous match to a single V gene segment. An earlier analysis of approximately 590 of the donors classified V segments as functional when productive rearrangements were above 56.7% and as segregating when the standard deviation between donors was above 5%. A statistical classification framework was developed to diagnose cytomegalovirus status using the catalog of TCR beta chain sequences. V and J gene assignment, in a later analysis, came from comparing TCR nucleotide sequences with IMGT/GENE-DB human TR gene sequences. A later analysis assigned CDR3 sequences and most-parsimonious VDJ recombination scenarios with the TCRdist pipeline. A later analysis defined each TCR beta chain by its CDR3 amino acid sequence plus V-gene family, and excluded reads lacking a unique V-gene family. A later analysis removed several hundred highly shared, low-generation-probability nucleotide sequences to deal with suspected cross-contamination and a sequencing artifact. For each public chain, a later analysis derived a clonal expansion index from normalized ranks of inferred template counts within each repertoire. In a later analysis, generation probabilities were computed with a VDJ recombination model fitted to out-of-frame rearrangements, and the resulting probabilities were checked against IGoR. A later analysis scored TCR-TCR, TCR-HLA and TCR-CMV co-occurrence with hypergeometric tests, applying a repertoire-size bias correction to TCR pairs. To estimate false discovery rates, a later analysis permuted the HLA or CMV assignments 20 times. In a later analysis, co-occurring TCRs were grouped using DBSCAN, and TCRdist sequence similarity was added for clustering within HLA-allele-positive subsets. Repertoires with fewer than 30,000 or more than 120,000 public chains were left out of co-occurrence clustering, as were four to six repertoires with anomalous nucleotide sharing. TCRdb stores this immuneACCESS table with in-frame sequences only. Part of the clones is absent; in the studies checked, under half of the shortfall reflects unresolved V genes, and no reason is known for the rest. V, J and clone size are taken as reported in that table, and D and trimming were inferred from the DNA itself. The sample table records about 160,000 clones; 65% to 85% of these occur just once. Roughly 7.5% of the sample is held by the ten biggest clonotypes.

Turning to this clone: Its specific antigen is unknown. Within one base of it there is no much larger clone, and no base qualities were kept.

The cohort consisted of hundreds of healthy bone marrow donors. At the time of sampling, all cohort members were nominally healthy, though unrecorded immune exposures were likely present. The donor was CMV seropositive and belonged to the group of 250 to 350 seropositive cohort members. A peripheral blood sample was provided by each donor, and peripheral blood mononuclear cells were used for TCR beta sequencing. The Qiagen DNeasy Blood Extraction Kit was used to extract genomic DNA from the blood cell samples. The sequence is built from TRBV28 and TRBJ1-4, and 8 junctional nucleotides match TRBD1. This TCR was recovered from a woman in her twenties or thirties in good health and CMV-seropositive. Specimen: PBMCs. The CDR3 has the sequence CASSPTPPGGRDEKLFF. The bases read TGTGCCAGCAGTCCAACCCCCCCAGGGGGCAGAGATGAAAAACTGTTTTTT.